Following are 29 T cell receptor beta chains from one sample sequenced in a study of blood T cell repertoires in COVID-19 (dated by TCRdb to about 2020). Library preparation employed the immunoSEQ multiplex PCR assay. Here the immuneACCESS table is served through TCRdb, limited to in-frame sequences with V and J called. Missing clones are a known gap in these copies; in checked studies unresolved V genes cover under half, and the rest lacks a known reason. The sample contains 130,000 or so clones, 85% to 90% of them found a single time. Together, the top ten hold approximately 8% of the sample. Material for sequencing was peripheral blood. The receptors were gathered from a man aged 45 to 65 with acute or convalescent COVID-19.

This chain connects TRBV5-1 to TRBJ2-7; the match to TRBD1 covers 9 bases. V was pared by 4 bases and J by 3 bases, with 5 bases of the junction left unmatched. The CDR3 runs to 14 residues. Germline CDR1 reads SGHRS; CDR2 reads YFSETQ. This CDR3 is CASSRRQGVYEQYF. The CDR3 nucleotides are TGCGCCAGCAGCAGAAGACAGGGGGTCTACGAGCAGTACTTC.

This chain uses TRBV19 with TRBJ1-1; TRBD1 matches at 7 bases. V shed 5 bases, J shed 3 bases, and the junction held 6 bases outside the gene matches. This CDR3 has 14 residues. CDR1 and CDR2 from the germline V gene are LNHDA and SQIVND (reference sequence). This chain's CDR3 is CASSLQGTHTEAFF. In DNA, the CDR3 is TGTGCCAGTAGTCTACAGGGGACGCACACTGAAGCTTTCTTT.

A single count supports this clone. The genes are TRBV6-5 and TRBJ2-1; 9 positions agree with TRBD2. This CDR3 contains 12 residues. Trimming at V came to 4 bases and at J to 14 bases, leaving 6 bases not matched to a gene. CDR1 and CDR2 (germline): MNHEY, SVGAGI. In DNA, the CDR3 is TGTGCCAGCAGTTCAATAGCGGGAGCGAAGTTCTTC. Amino acid sequence: CASSSIAGAKFF.

The chain employs TRBV15 and TRBJ2-3; 10 bases are shared with TRBD2. Germline CDR1 and CDR2: LNHNV and YYDKDF (reference sequence). There are 13 residues in the CDR3. With V trimmed by 10 bases and J by 2 bases, 3 bases remained unmatched. The DNA for the CDR3 is TGTGCCATAACTAGCGGGGACACAGATACGCAGTATTTT. Encoded protein: CAITSGDTDTQYF.

About this clone itself: The same CDR3 arises from other DNA sequences in this sample as well. The chain carries TRBV18 and TRBJ2-7; 12 bases line up with TRBD2. The V gene end was trimmed by 3 bases and the J gene end by 1 base; junction bases not matched to a gene: 1. Germline CDR1 KGHSH, CDR2 LQKENI. The CDR3 contains 15 residues. This chain's CDR3 is CASSPTSGSSYEQYF. The CDR3 nucleotides read TGTGCCAGCTCACCGACTAGCGGGAGTTCCTACGAGCAGTACTTC.

The chain carries TRBV7-2 and TRBJ2-7, with D maybe TRBD1 (5 bases). Trimming left V 5 bases short and J 4 bases short, with 21 bases between. Germline values: CDR1 SGHTA, CDR2 FQGNSA. This CDR3 region has 16 residues. The CDR3 DNA is TGTGCCAGCAGCCCAGGGCCAGCAAAAGCAGAATACGAGCAGTACTTC. Translation: CASSPGPAKAEYEQYF.

The table lists this clone with a count of one. This chain connects TRBV4-1 to TRBJ1-1; a possible D gene is TRBD1 (6 bases). The CDR3 is 13 residues long. Germline values: CDR1 MGHRA, CDR2 YSYEKL. V was shortened by 4 bases and J by 1 base, with 7 bases between the two germline ends. CDR3 sequence reads: CASSLGQNTEAFF. The CDR3 bases are TGCGCCAGCAGCCTGGGACAGAACACTGAAGCTTTCTTT.

For this clone: Within the sample, other DNA sequences also encode this same CDR3. The chain recombines TRBV7-9 with TRBJ2-7; 7 bases line up with TRBD2. CDR1 is SEHNR, CDR2 FQNEAQ, per germline (reference sequence). Trimming took 5 bases from V and 1 from J; bases not matched to a gene: 5. CDR3 length: 14 residues. CDR3 loop: CASSPGLPSYEQYF. CDR3 in DNA: TGTGCCAGCAGCCCGGGACTACCTTCCTACGAGCAGTACTTC. Full variable domain (rest looked up from reference TRBV7-9 and TRBJ2-7): DTGVSQNPRHKITKRGQNVTFRCDPISEHNRLYWYRQTLGQGPEFLTYFQNEAQLEKSRLLSDRFSAERPKGSFSTLEIQRTEQGDSAMYLCASSPGLPSYEQYFGPGTRLTVT.

The chain links TRBV25-1 to TRBJ1-5; D remains unclear. Trimming pared 5 bases from V and 1 base from J, leaving 3 bases between. This CDR3 is built from 12 residues. The germline V gene encodes CDR1 MGHDK and CDR2 SYGVNS. The CDR3 nucleotides read TGTGCCAGCAGTCGGAGCAATCAGCCCCAGCATTTT. It is translated as CASSRSNQPQHF.

This clone was seen more than once but under ten times. This rearrangement joins TRBV5-1 to TRBJ1-1; 10 bases fit TRBD1. CDR3 length: 14 residues. V shed 5 bases, J shed 1 base, and the junction held 2 bases outside the gene matches. Germline V gene lookup returns CDR1 SGHRS and CDR2 YFSETQ. In nucleotides, the CDR3 is TGCGCCAGCAGACGACAGGGGGCGAACACTGAAGCTTTCTTT. Its translation: CASRRQGANTEAFF. The whole variable domain, filled in from reference TRBV5-1 and TRBJ1-1, reads KAGVTQTPRYLIKTRGQQVTLSCSPISGHRSVSWYQQTPGQGLQFLFEYFSETQRNKGNFPGRFSGRQFSNSRSEMNVSTLELGDSALYLCASRRQGANTEAFFGQGTRLTVV.

This chain links TRBV5-4 with TRBJ2-7; perhaps TRBD2 as D (6 bases). V shed 4 bases and J shed 0 bases, with 14 bases lying between them. The V gene's germline CDR1 is SGHNT and CDR2 YYREEE (reference sequence). CDR3 length: 15 residues. This CDR3 reads CASSRGGTSSYEQYF. DNA for the CDR3: TGTGCCAGCAGCCGAGGCGGGACGAGCTCCTACGAGCAGTACTTC.

The CDR3 loop reads CASSYSRRVAGTEQFF. The CDR3 bases are TGTGCCAGCAGTTACTCGAGGCGGGTAGCTGGAACTGAGCAGTTCTTC. The genes are TRBV6-5 and TRBJ2-1; D possibly corresponds to TRBD2 (5 bases). The germline V and J ends were trimmed by 0 bases and 9 bases, with 18 bases remaining between them. Germline CDR1 reads MNHEY; CDR2 reads SVGAGI. The CDR3 totals 16 residues.

This clone is a singleton in its sample. This chain joins TRBV7-2 and TRBJ2-7; tentative D call: TRBD1 (7 bases). Per the germline V gene, CDR1 is SGHTA and CDR2 is FQGNSA. The CDR3 covers 13 residues. The germline V and J ends were trimmed by 8 bases and 1 base, with 12 bases remaining between them. CDR3 nucleotide sequence: TGTGCCAGCCGCGGGACAGCTTCCTACGAGCAGTACTTC. Amino acid sequence: CASRGTASYEQYF. The complete variable domain, with remaining parts taken from reference TRBV7-2 and TRBJ2-7, reads GAGVSQSPSNKVTEKGKDVELRCDPISGHTALYWYRQSLGQGLEFLIYFQGNSAPDKSGLPSDRFSAERTGGSVSTLTIQRTQQEDSAVYLCASRGTASYEQYFGPGTRLTVT.

Concerning this clone itself: The sample carries other DNA sequences with the same CDR3. This chain joins TRBV24-1 and TRBJ2-5, with a weak D call TRBD2 (5 bases). V was cut by 4 bases and J by 4 bases, with 12 bases left in between. Germline V gene lookup returns CDR1 KGHDR and CDR2 SFDVKD. There are 14 residues in the CDR3. In nucleotides, the CDR3 is TGTGCCACCAGTGACCCCGACCGGGGAGAGACCCAGTACTTC. This translates into CATSDPDRGETQYF.

The V and J genes are TRBV11-2 and TRBJ2-1; the D is unclear. Germline V gene data show CDR1 as SGHAT and CDR2 as FQNNGV. V was shortened by 1 base and J by 9 bases, with 10 bases between the two germline ends. CDR3 length: 13 residues. CDR3 protein: CASSLVRVGEQFF. CDR3 coding DNA: TGTGCCAGCAGCTTAGTCCGGGTGGGTGAGCAGTTCTTC. The entire variable domain, with the rest obtained from reference TRBV11-2 and TRBJ2-1, is as follows: EAGVAQSPRYKIIEKRQSVAFWCNPISGHATLYWYQQILGQGPKLLIQFQNNGVVDDSQLPKDRFSAERLKGVDSTLKIQPAKLEDSAVYLCASSLVRVGEQFFGPGTRLTVL.

CDR3 bases: TGTGCCTGGAGCCAGGCTAGCGGGAAGGAGACCCAGTACTTC. As protein: CAWSQASGKETQYF. The rearrangement links TRBV30 to TRBJ2-5; 9 bases align to TRBD2. The length of the CDR3 is 14 residues. Germline V gene lookup returns CDR1 GTSNPN and CDR2 SVGIG (reference sequence). With 3 bases clipped from V and 5 bases from J, the junction kept 7 bases outside the gene matches.

This clone occurred once. The chain links TRBV18 to TRBJ1-1, with a tentative D call TRBD1 (6 bases). Germline V gene lookup returns CDR1 KGHSH and CDR2 LQKENI. Trimming took off 3 bases at V and 4 bases at J, with 12 bases between the two ends. This CDR3 comprises 14 residues. CDR3: CASSPGGAFTEAFF. For the CDR3, the DNA is TGTGCCAGCTCACCCGGGGGGGCGTTCACTGAAGCTTTCTTT.

V usage is TRBV29-1 and J usage is TRBJ2-2, with TRBD1 identical over 8 bases. CDR1 and CDR2 (germline): SQVTM, ANQGSEA. J gave up 4 bases and V 1 base, and 5 bases lay outside the gene matches. The CDR3 extends over 15 amino acids. The CDR3 bases are TGCAGCGTTGAAGCGACAGGGGCGCCCACCGGGGAGCTGTTTTTT. This sequence encodes CSVEATGAPTGELFF.

CDR3 region: CAGGGRTDTQYF. The CDR3 DNA sequence: TGTGCCGGGGGGGGGAGAACAGATACGCAGTATTTT. The chain recombines TRBV7-2 with TRBJ2-3; the match to TRBD2 covers 7 bases. The CDR3 has 12 residues. J gave up 3 bases and V 11 bases, and 5 bases lay outside the gene matches. Germline CDR1 is SGHTA and CDR2 is FQGNSA.

This clone appeared a single time. V usage is TRBV27 and J usage is TRBJ1-5, with D tentatively TRBD1 (6 bases). Trimming removed 0 bases from V and 3 bases from J, with 12 bases in between. This CDR3 comprises 16 residues. In germline, CDR1 is MNHEY, CDR2 SMNVEV (reference sequence). The CDR3 is CASSLSYRAFNQPQHF. DNA for the CDR3: TGTGCCAGCAGTTTATCGTACAGGGCGTTCAATCAGCCCCAGCATTTT.

CDR3 loop: CASSMLETGAGELFF. The DNA for the CDR3 is TGTGCCAGTAGTATGCTGGAGACGGGGGCCGGGGAGCTGTTTTTT. The V gene is TRBV19, the J gene TRBJ2-2; a weak D match, TRBD2 (6 bases). From germline, CDR1 is LNHDA and CDR2 SQIVND (reference sequence). Trimming took off 3 bases at V and 6 bases at J, with 14 bases between the two ends. The CDR3 covers 15 residues. The variable domain in full, with the rest retrieved from reference TRBV19 and TRBJ2-2, is DGGITQSPKYLFRKEGQNVTLSCEQNLNHDAMYWYRQDPGQGLRLIYYSQIVNDFQKGDIAEGYSVSREKKESFPLTVTSAQKNPTAFYLCASSMLETGAGELFFGEGSRLTVL.

This chain joins TRBV3-1 (or the pseudogene TRBV3-2) and TRBJ2-7; 10 bases map to TRBD2. The CDR3 loop spans 15 amino acids. Unmatched junction bases numbered 3, after V lost 3 bases and J lost 1 base. The V gene's germline CDR1 is LGHDT and CDR2 YNNKEL (reference sequence). CDR3 region: CASSQELAGSYEQYF. The CDR3 nucleotides are TGTGCCAGCAGCCAGGAACTAGCGGGGTCCTACGAGCAGTACTTC.

The chain uses TRBV10-3 and TRBJ1-2, with TRBD1 matching 7 bases. The CDR3 spans 14 residues. In germline, CDR1 is ENHRY, CDR2 SYGVKD. Germline trimming cut 7 bases from V and 0 bases from J; bases unmatched to any gene: 5. CDR3 residues: CAITRDSANYGYTF. CDR3 in DNA: TGTGCCATCACCCGGGACAGCGCTAACTATGGCTACACCTTC.

The chain couples TRBV21-1 to TRBJ1-2; TRBD1 was called by the table and not checked on the DNA. TRBV21-1 constitutes a pseudogene. This CDR3 comprises 10 residues. As DNA, the CDR3 is TGTGCCAGTCATCACTATGGCTACACCTTC. This sequence encodes CASHHYGYTF.

This clone has a handful of counts. The J gene is TRBJ2-2, the V gene TRBV18, with a tentative D call TRBD2 (6 bases). CDR1 is KGHSH, CDR2 LQKENI, per germline. This CDR3 is 16 amino acids long. The germline V and J ends were trimmed by 1 base and 1 base, with 10 bases remaining between them. In DNA form, the CDR3 reads TGTGCCAGCTCACCACTGGGGCGGGAGAACACCGGGGAGCTGTTTTTT. Translation: CASSPLGRENTGELFF. The whole variable domain, remainder taken from reference TRBV18 and TRBJ2-2, is NAGVMQNPRHLVRRRGQEARLRCSPMKGHSHVYWYRQLPEEGLKFMVYLQKENIIDESGMPKERFSAEFPKEGPSILRIQQVVRGDSAAYFCASSPLGRENTGELFFGEGSRLTVL.

The rearrangement uses TRBV7-9 and TRBJ1-6, with D perhaps matching TRBD1 (5 bases). Germline V gene lookup returns CDR1 SEHNR and CDR2 FQNEAQ (reference sequence). The CDR3 contains 14 residues. V was clipped by 5 bases and J by 7 bases, with 12 bases between them. The DNA of the CDR3 is TGTGCCAGCAGCCCGGGACTTCCCAATTCACCCCTCCACTTT. It encodes CASSPGLPNSPLHF.

V usage is TRBV7-2 and J usage is TRBJ2-7; 7 bases fit TRBD1. After removal of 5 bases from V and 4 bases from J, the junction contained 5 bases not matched to a gene. Germline values: CDR1 SGHTA, CDR2 FQGNSA. The CDR3 consists of 13 residues. CDR3 in DNA: TGTGCCAGCAGCGCACAGACAGGGTACGAGCAGTACTTC. It is translated as CASSAQTGYEQYF.

The table lists this clone with a few counts. This sequence joins TRBV19 and TRBJ1-1; D is unresolved. CDR1 is LNHDA, CDR2 SQIVND, per germline (reference sequence). The length of the CDR3 is 11 residues. V was trimmed by 5 bases and J by 6 bases, leaving 7 bases between them. The CDR3 DNA is TGTGCCAGTAGTCGTGTCTCTGAAGCTTTCTTT. This gives the protein CASSRVSEAFF.

The chain employs TRBV6-6 and TRBJ1-2, with TRBD1 matching 9 bases. With 5 bases clipped from V and 7 bases from J, the junction kept 5 bases outside the gene matches. Germline V gene lookup returns CDR1 MNHNY and CDR2 SVGAGI (reference sequence). This CDR3 spans 13 amino acids. The CDR3 reads CASSPGQGSGYTF. The CDR3 coding sequence is TGTGCCAGCAGTCCGGGACAGGGAAGTGGCTACACCTTC.